The 26 T cell receptor beta chains given below trace back to one sample, sequenced in a study of shared clonotypes between healthy human individuals. The data were produced by immunoSEQ multiplex PCR, yet TCRdb's version contains in-frame clones alone and is incomplete. The table shows hundreds of thousands of clones, with roughly four fifths occurring only once. The specimen sequenced was PBMCs. These receptors were obtained from a woman in her thirties or forties in good health. Some clones in this sample may be carry-over from other donors' samples.

The chain has TRBV11-2 and TRBJ2-3; the match to TRBD2 covers 12 bases. CDR1 is SGHAT and CDR2 is FQNNGV in the germline V gene. The CDR3 length is 16 residues. V lost 5 bases and J lost 1; bases outside the gene matches: 4. CDR3 coding DNA: TGTGCCAGCAGCCTAAGACTAGCGGGAGGCACAGATACGCAGTATTTT. Its protein product is CASSLRLAGGTDTQYF.

This chain links TRBV9 with TRBJ2-7, with D tentatively TRBD1 or TRBD2 (5 bases each). The ends were cut back, 0 bases at V and 4 bases at J, with 14 bases in the middle. This CDR3 is built from 15 residues. Looked up from germline, CDR1 is SGDLS and CDR2 is YYNGEE. CDR3 protein: CASSVGVGPGYEQYF. The CDR3 nucleotides are TGTGCCAGCAGCGTAGGAGTGGGACCCGGGTACGAGCAGTACTTC.

The chain carries TRBV30 and TRBJ1-1; D possibly corresponds to TRBD1 (6 bases). The germline V and J ends were trimmed by 8 bases and 3 bases, with 22 bases remaining between them. CDR1 is GTSNPN, CDR2 SVGIG, per germline (reference sequence). The CDR3 totals 15 residues. The chain's CDR3 is CAGQGRGARYTEAFF. CDR3 nucleotides: TGTGCCGGCCAAGGGCGGGGGGCGAGATACACTGAAGCTTTCTTT.

The rearrangement joins TRBV19 to TRBJ1-3, with D possibly TRBD1 on 6 matching bases. This CDR3 spans 14 amino acids. The V gene lost 6 bases and the J gene lost 1 base, with 10 bases spanning the gap. Germline values: CDR1 LNHDA, CDR2 SQIVND (reference sequence). CDR3 bases: TGTGCCAGTAGCGGGGGCAGGTCTGGAAACACCATATATTTT. Its translation: CASSGGRSGNTIYF.

V is TRBV29-1 and J is TRBJ2-1, with 13 bases that match TRBD2. CDR1 SQVTM and CDR2 ANQGSEA come from the germline V gene. V dropped 6 bases and J dropped 5; count of bases not matched to a gene: 7. The CDR3 loop spans 15 amino acids. CDR3 coding DNA: TGCAGCGTGGACCCACTAGCGGGGGGGGACAATGAGCAGTTCTTC. Its translation is CSVDPLAGGDNEQFF.

This clone was seen a handful of times. This sequence joins TRBV18 and TRBJ1-5; D uncertain. V lost 6 bases and J lost 3, with 15 bases in between. The germline V gene encodes CDR1 KGHSH and CDR2 LQKENI. The CDR3 sequence is 15 residues long. Here the CDR3 DNA reads TGTGCCAGCTCGCCCTGGGGTAGCACCAATCAGCCCCAGCATTTT. This encodes CASSPWGSTNQPQHF. The full variable domain, in which reference TRBV18 and TRBJ1-5 provide the parts outside the CDR3, is NAGVMQNPRHLVRRRGQEARLRCSPMKGHSHVYWYRQLPEEGLKFMVYLQKENIIDESGMPKERFSAEFPKEGPSILRIQQVVRGDSAAYFCASSPWGSTNQPQHFGDGTRLSIL.

The V gene is TRBV6-5, the J gene TRBJ2-7; maybe TRBD2 (5 bases). Germline-derived CDR1 and CDR2 are MNHEY and SVGAGI. The CDR3 has 14 amino acids. Trimming stripped 6 bases from V and 5 bases from J, with 17 bases between. CDR3 region: CASRAQLGVDEQYF. CDR3 nucleotide sequence: TGTGCCAGCAGGGCTCAACTAGGAGTCGACGAGCAGTACTTC.

This chain uses TRBV2 with TRBJ2-3, with TRBD1 matching over 9 bases. J lost 4 bases, V lost 6 bases, and 8 bases had no gene match. Germline CDR1 reads SNHLY; CDR2 reads FYNNEI. The CDR3 length is 15 residues. CDR3 in amino acids: CASSPGTGLADTQYF. The CDR3 DNA reads as TGTGCCAGCAGCCCCGGGACAGGGCTCGCAGATACGCAGTATTTT.

With respect to this clone: A read error may explain this, as a much larger clone is one base away. V is TRBV6-1 and J is TRBJ2-7; 8 bases agree with TRBD2. CDR1 and CDR2 (germline): MNHNS, SASEGT. The CDR3 is 16 residues long. DNA of the CDR3: TGTGCCAGCAGTGAGGCGGGACTAGAACCCTACAATGAGCAGCTCTTC. This codes for CASSEAGLEPYNEQLF.

The CDR3 here is CASSPVRGGDSPLHF. The CDR3 bases are TGTGCCAGCAGCCCGGTCAGGGGCGGTGATTCACCCCTCCACTTT. The genes are TRBV28 and TRBJ1-6; tentative D call: TRBD1 (6 bases). Trimming cost V 6 bases and J 8 bases, with 17 bases left between them. Germline CDR1 MDHEN, CDR2 SYDVKM. The CDR3 runs 15 residues.

This clone has just a few counts. It differs at one base from a far larger clone, so likely a read error. The chain has TRBV4-1 and TRBJ1-1, with D perhaps TRBD1 (5 bases). The CDR3 length is 15 residues. V lost 0 bases and J lost 5, with 13 bases in between. Germline loops: CDR1 MGHRA, CDR2 YSYEKL. The CDR3 protein is CASSQEGLGGTEAFF. The CDR3 nucleotides read TGCGCCAGCAGCCAAGAAGGGCTGGGGGGGACTGAAGCTTTCTTT.

As for this clone: Since a far larger clone is one base different, this is likely a read error. V usage is TRBV2 and J usage is TRBJ1-4; D remains unclear. The CDR3 sequence is 13 residues long. The V end was cut by 1 base, the J end by 9 bases, with 9 bases between. The germline V gene encodes CDR1 SNHLY and CDR2 FYNNEI. CDR3 in amino acids: CASSEGDGQKLFF. CDR3 in DNA: TGTGCCAGCAGTGAAGGTGACGGTCAAAAACTGTTTTTT.

The chain recombines TRBV2 with TRBJ2-7; D is perhaps TRBD2 (6 bases). The ends were cut back, 8 bases at V and 3 bases at J, with 17 bases in the middle. Germline CDR1 is SNHLY and CDR2 is FYNNEI. The CDR3 runs 14 residues. The CDR3 loop reads CASFLTRRDYEQYF. CDR3 coding DNA: TGTGCCAGCTTTCTGACTAGAAGAGACTACGAGCAGTACTTC.

This chain uses TRBV4-1 with TRBJ2-3; D gene ambiguous. Trimming pared 6 bases from V and 0 bases from J, leaving 13 bases between. Germline V gene sequence: CDR1 MGHRA, CDR2 YSYEKL. CDR3 size: 15 residues. CDR3 in DNA: TGCGCCAGCAGGAGTACCTCCCAGAGCACAGATACGCAGTATTTT. Translation gives CASRSTSQSTDTQYF.

The gene calls are TRBV9 and TRBJ2-7, with a tentative D call TRBD2 (5 bases). Germline CDR1 SGDLS, CDR2 YYNGEE. Trimming removed 4 bases at V and 1 base at J, with 9 bases between. This CDR3 has 13 residues. The DNA for the CDR3 is TGTGCCAGCAGCCCTGGACTTTCCTACGAGCAGTACTTC. Amino acids: CASSPGLSYEQYF.

About this clone itself: One end of the junction is discordant with germline, which a read error may explain. Other DNA sequences in this specimen translate into the identical CDR3. This chain uses TRBV7-9 with TRBJ1-1; D ambiguous. This CDR3 comprises 15 residues. Germline lookup yields CDR1 SEHNR and CDR2 FQNEAQ (reference sequence). Here the CDR3 DNA reads TGCGCCAGCAGCCAAGTGGGCAGTCACCCCACTGAAGCTTTCTTT. It specifies CASSQVGSHPTEAFF.

The V and J genes are TRBV7-9 and TRBJ1-1, with 9 bases matching TRBD1. J lost 4 bases, V lost 5 bases, and 11 bases had no gene match. The CDR3 runs to 16 residues. Germline V lookup: CDR1 SEHNR, CDR2 FQNEAQ (reference sequence). CDR3 nucleotides: TGTGCCAGCAGCCTTGGGACAGGGACGAGGAGCACTGAAGCTTTCTTT. Protein sequence: CASSLGTGTRSTEAFF.

The V gene is TRBV11-2, the J gene TRBJ2-3; 8 nucleotides match TRBD1. The ends lost 5 bases at V and 4 bases at J; junction bases unmatched: 8. CDR3 size: 15 residues. CDR1 and CDR2 from the germline V gene are SGHAT and FQNNGV. The CDR3 nucleotides are TGTGCCAGCAGCGGACAGGGCTTCATGGCAGATACGCAGTATTTT. This translates into CASSGQGFMADTQYF.

This sequence joins TRBV7-2 and TRBJ1-5; 11 nucleotides align to TRBD1. Germline trimming cut 3 bases from V and 6 bases from J; bases unmatched to any gene: 7. Germline-derived CDR1 and CDR2 are SGHTA and FQGNSA. The CDR3 extends over 16 amino acids. The CDR3: CASSLPRDRGSQPQHF. The CDR3, as DNA: TGTGCCAGCAGCTTGCCCCGGGACAGGGGGAGTCAGCCCCAGCATTTT.

This clone was observed a handful of times. The V and J genes are TRBV2 and TRBJ1-2; 7 nucleotides match TRBD1. Germline lookup yields CDR1 SNHLY and CDR2 FYNNEI. Trimming at V came to 3 bases and at J to 6 bases, leaving 10 bases not matched to a gene. There are 15 residues in the CDR3. The CDR3 is CASSDPIGTADGYTF. The CDR3 nucleotides read TGTGCCAGCAGTGACCCCATCGGGACAGCCGATGGCTACACCTTC.

The chain combines TRBV29-1 with TRBJ1-1, with 7 bases that match TRBD1. Per the germline V gene, CDR1 is SQVTM and CDR2 is ANQGSEA. V was clipped by 3 bases and J by 0 bases; unmatched bases: 4. This CDR3 comprises 14 residues. The CDR3 region has the DNA TGCAGCGTTGAGGGACAGCGAATGAACACTGAAGCTTTCTTT. As protein: CSVEGQRMNTEAFF.

The chain recombines TRBV20-1 with TRBJ2-7; D possibly corresponds to TRBD2 (5 bases). Germline V CDR1 and CDR2: DFQATT, SNEGSKA (reference sequence). This CDR3 contains 10 residues. Trimming took 3 bases from V and 5 from J, leaving 5 bases between them. The DNA of the CDR3 is TGCAGTGCTAGGCGGGACGAGCAGTACTTC. Its translation: CSARRDEQYF.

The chain combines TRBV23-1 with TRBJ1-2, with D unresolved. TRBV23-1 falls under the ORF class, with uncertain function. The CDR3 sequence is 14 residues long. V was trimmed by 3 bases and J by 5 bases, leaving 13 bases between them. CDR3 residues: CASSQAHFGYGYTF. In nucleotides, the CDR3 is TGCGCCAGCAGTCAGGCGCATTTTGGGTATGGCTACACCTTC.

The V gene is TRBV28, the J gene TRBJ2-1; 10 bases map to TRBD2. The V gene end was trimmed by 6 bases and the J gene end by 6 bases; junction bases not matched to a gene: 8. Germline assignment: CDR1 MDHEN and CDR2 SYDVKM. The CDR3 is made up of 15 amino acids. CDR3 region: CASSPPAGGSNEQFF. The CDR3 DNA follows: TGTGCCAGCAGCCCCCCAGCGGGGGGGTCCAATGAGCAGTTCTTC.

The V and J genes are TRBV5-5 and TRBJ2-7; 8 bases line up with TRBD1. This CDR3 contains 15 residues. The germline V gene has CDR1 SGHKS and CDR2 YYEKEE (reference sequence). V lost 0 bases and J lost 5; bases outside the gene matches: 7. CDR3 residues: CASSLVAGQVHEQYF. The CDR3 DNA reads as TGTGCCAGCAGCTTGGTTGCGGGACAGGTCCACGAGCAGTACTTC.

This sequence joins TRBV19 and TRBJ1-5; D is uncertain. Germline CDR1 is LNHDA and CDR2 is SQIVND (reference sequence). The CDR3 loop spans 13 amino acids. V gave up 8 bases and J gave up 6 bases, with 14 bases separating them. Here the CDR3 reads CASSRDFAQPQHF. DNA of the CDR3: TGTGCCAGTTCACGGGATTTTGCTCAGCCCCAGCATTTT.